This TCR beta chain was obtained from a study of T cell responses to AZD1222 COVID-19 vaccine. General study findings and limits: Clonal diversity may have been underestimated in mostly white British donors.

With regard to this clone: The antigen is not known.

Method: immunoSEQ multiplex PCR; TCRdb's copy keeps in-frame clones and lacks some. The sample contains 130,000 or so clones, 75% to 95% of which appear only once. CDR1 and CDR2 from the germline V gene are SGHVS and FQNEAQ. The CDR3 is made up of 16 amino acids. V gave up 5 bases and J gave up 5 bases, with 22 bases separating them. The source is an adult who received the MenACWY meningococcal vaccine as a control. The gene calls are TRBV7-8 and TRBJ2-7, with D tentatively TRBD2 (7 bases). This specimen consisted of peripheral blood, obtained 28 days after the second dose of the MenACWY control vaccine. In DNA, the CDR3 is TGTGCCAGCAGCCCCTTGGGAGGGACATCAGTTGACGAGCAGTACTTC. This gives the protein CASSPLGGTSVDEQYF. Full variable domain (rest looked up from reference TRBV7-8 and TRBJ2-7): GAGVSQSPRYKVAKRGQDVALRCDPISGHVSLFWYQQALGQGPEFLTYFQNEAQLDKSGLPSDRFFAERPEGSVSTLKIQRTQQEDSAVYLCASSPLGGTSVDEQYFGPGTRLTVT.